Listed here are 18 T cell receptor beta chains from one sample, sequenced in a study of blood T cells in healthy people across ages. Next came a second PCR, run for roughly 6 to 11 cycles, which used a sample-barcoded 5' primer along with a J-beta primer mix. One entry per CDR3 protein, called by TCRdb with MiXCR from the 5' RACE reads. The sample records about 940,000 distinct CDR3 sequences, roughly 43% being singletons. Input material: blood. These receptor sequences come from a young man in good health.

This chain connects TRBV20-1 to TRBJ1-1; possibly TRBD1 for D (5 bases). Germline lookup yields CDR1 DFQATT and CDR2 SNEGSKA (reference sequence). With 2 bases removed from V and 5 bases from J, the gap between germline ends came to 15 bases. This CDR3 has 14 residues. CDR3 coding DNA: TGCAGTGCTAGACCTGCCAGTACAGGAACTGAAGCTTTCTTT. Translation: CSARPASTGTEAFF.

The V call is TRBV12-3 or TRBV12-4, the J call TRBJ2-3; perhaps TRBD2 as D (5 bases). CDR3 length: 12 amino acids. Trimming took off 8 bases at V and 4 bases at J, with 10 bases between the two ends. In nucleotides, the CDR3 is TGTGCCAGCGCACGGGGTTCAGATACGCAGTATTTT. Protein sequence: CASARGSDTQYF.

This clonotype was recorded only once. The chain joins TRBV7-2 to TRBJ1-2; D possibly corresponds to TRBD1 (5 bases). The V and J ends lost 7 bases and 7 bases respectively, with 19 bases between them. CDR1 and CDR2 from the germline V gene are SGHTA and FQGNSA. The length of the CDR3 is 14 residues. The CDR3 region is CASTSPGLRSGYTF. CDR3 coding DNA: TGTGCCAGCACCTCGCCGGGACTCCGGTCTGGCTACACCTTC.

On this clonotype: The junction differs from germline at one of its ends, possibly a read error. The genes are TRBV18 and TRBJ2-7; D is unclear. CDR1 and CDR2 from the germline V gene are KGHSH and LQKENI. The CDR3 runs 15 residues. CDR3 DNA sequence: TGTGCCAGCCCACCCGCCTGGGAAGGGTACTACGAGCAGTACTTC. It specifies CASPPAWEGYYEQYF.

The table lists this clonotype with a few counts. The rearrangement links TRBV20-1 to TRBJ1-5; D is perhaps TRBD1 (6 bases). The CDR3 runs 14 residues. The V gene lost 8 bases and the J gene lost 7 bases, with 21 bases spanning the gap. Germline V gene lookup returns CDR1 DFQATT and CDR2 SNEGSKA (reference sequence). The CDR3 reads CSQQGPQGHQPQHF. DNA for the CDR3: TGCAGTCAGCAAGGGCCTCAGGGACACCAGCCCCAGCATTTT.

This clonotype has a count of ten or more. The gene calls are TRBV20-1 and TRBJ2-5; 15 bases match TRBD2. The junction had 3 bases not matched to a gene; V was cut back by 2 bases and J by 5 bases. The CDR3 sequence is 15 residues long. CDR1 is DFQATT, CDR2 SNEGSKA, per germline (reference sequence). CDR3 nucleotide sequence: TGCAGTGCTAGACTAGGGACTAGCGGGAGGGAGACCCAGTACTTC. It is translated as CSARLGTSGRETQYF.

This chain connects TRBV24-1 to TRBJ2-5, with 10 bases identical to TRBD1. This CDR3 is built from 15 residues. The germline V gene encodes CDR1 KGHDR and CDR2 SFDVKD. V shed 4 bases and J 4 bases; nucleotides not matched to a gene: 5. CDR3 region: CATSESGTGVETQYF. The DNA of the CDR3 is TGTGCCACCAGTGAGTCCGGGACAGGGGTAGAGACCCAGTACTTC.

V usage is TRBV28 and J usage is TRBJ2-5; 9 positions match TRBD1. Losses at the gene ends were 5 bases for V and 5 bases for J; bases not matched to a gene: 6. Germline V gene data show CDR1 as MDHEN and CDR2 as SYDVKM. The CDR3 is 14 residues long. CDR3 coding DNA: TGTGCCAGCAGTAGACAGGGGGGAAAGGAGACCCAGTACTTC. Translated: CASSRQGGKETQYF.

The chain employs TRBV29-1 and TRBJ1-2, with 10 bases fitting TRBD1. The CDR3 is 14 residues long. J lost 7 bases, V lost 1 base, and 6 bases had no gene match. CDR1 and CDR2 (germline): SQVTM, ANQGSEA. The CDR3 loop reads CSVEVPGQGPGYTF. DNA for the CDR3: TGCAGCGTTGAAGTACCGGGACAGGGGCCTGGCTACACCTTC.

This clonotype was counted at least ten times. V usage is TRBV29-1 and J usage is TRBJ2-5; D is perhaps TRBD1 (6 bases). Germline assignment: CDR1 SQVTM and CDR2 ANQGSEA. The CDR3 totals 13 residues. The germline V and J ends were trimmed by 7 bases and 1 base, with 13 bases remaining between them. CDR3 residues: CSANVGAQETQYF. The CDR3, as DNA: TGCAGCGCTAATGTGGGGGCCCAAGAGACCCAGTACTTC.

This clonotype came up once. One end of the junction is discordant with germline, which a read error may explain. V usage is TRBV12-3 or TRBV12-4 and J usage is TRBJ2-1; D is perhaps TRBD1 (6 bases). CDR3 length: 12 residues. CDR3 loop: CTSSRNRVEQFF. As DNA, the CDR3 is TGTACCAGCAGTCGTAACAGGGTAGAGCAGTTCTTC.

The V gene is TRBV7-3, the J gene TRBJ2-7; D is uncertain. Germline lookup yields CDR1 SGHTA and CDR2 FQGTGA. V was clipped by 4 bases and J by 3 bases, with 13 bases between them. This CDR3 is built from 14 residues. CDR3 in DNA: TGTGCCAGCAGCTCCGAACCACTATACTACGAGCAGTACTTC. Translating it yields CASSSEPLYYEQYF. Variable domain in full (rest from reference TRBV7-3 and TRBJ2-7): GAGVSQTPSNKVTEKGKYVELRCDPISGHTALYWYRQSLGQGPEFLIYFQGTGAADDSGLPNDRFFAVRPEGSVSTLKIQRTERGDSAVYLCASSSEPLYYEQYFGPGTRLTVT.

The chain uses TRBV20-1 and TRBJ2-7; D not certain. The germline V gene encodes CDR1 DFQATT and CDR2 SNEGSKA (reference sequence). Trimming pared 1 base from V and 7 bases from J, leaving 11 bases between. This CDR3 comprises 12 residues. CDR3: CSARAPLMEQYF. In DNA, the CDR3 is TGCAGTGCTAGAGCCCCTCTAATGGAGCAGTACTTC.

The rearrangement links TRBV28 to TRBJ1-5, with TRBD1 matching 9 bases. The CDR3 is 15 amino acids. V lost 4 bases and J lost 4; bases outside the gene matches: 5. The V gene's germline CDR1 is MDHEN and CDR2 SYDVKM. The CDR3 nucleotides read TGTGCCAGCAGTTCCCTGGACAGGGGAAATCAGCCCCAGCATTTT. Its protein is CASSSLDRGNQPQHF.

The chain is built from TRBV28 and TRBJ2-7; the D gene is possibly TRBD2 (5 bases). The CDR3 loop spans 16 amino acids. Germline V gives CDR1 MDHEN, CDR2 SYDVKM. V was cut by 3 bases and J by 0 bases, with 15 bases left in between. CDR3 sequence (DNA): TGTGCCAGCAGTTTCCCCAACACTAGGAGCTCCTACGAGCAGTACTTC. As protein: CASSFPNTRSSYEQYF.

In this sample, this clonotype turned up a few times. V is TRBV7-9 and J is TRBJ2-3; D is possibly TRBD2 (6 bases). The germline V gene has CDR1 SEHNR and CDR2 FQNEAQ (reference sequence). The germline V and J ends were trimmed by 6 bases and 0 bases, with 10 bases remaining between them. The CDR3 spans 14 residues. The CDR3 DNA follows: TGTGCCAGCAGTGGGGGGTCTAGCACAGATACGCAGTATTTT. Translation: CASSGGSSTDTQYF.

CDR3 in DNA: TGTGCCTGCATCCAAACCGGAAACAGGGGGCACACTGAAGCTTTCTTT. Amino acid sequence: CACIQTGNRGHTEAFF. The V and J genes are TRBV6-2 or TRBV6-3 and TRBJ1-1; TRBD1 aligns across 9 bases. Germline V gene lookup returns CDR1 MNHEY and CDR2 SVGEGT. The CDR3 consists of 16 residues. V shed 11 bases and J 3 bases; nucleotides not matched to a gene: 16.

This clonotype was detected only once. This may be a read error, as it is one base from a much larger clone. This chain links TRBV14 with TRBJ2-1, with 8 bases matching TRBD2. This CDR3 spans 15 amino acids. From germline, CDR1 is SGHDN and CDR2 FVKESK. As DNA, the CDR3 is TGTGCCAGCAGCCGGGGCGGGGGGTACTACAATGGGCAGTTCTTC. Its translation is CASSRGGGYYNGQFF.